The clone carrying this T cell receptor (beta chain) was recorded a few times. One entry per CDR3 protein results from TCRdb running MiXCR on the reads. The sample holds some 280,000 distinct CDR3 sequences; roughly 15% are singletons and the top ten take around 9.5%. The CDR3 loop spans 15 amino acids. V was cut by 6 bases and J by 7 bases, with 19 bases left in between. The V gene's germline CDR1 is SNHLY and CDR2 FYNNEI. The sample originates from a study of T cell repertoires in cytomegalovirus infection. The chain has TRBV2 and TRBJ2-1; tentatively, D is TRBD1 or TRBD2 (6 bases each). The sequencing input was PBMCs. This sequence was found in a human donor in good health (CMV status not recorded). Some clones in this sample may be carry-over from other donors' samples. As DNA, the CDR3 is TGTGCCAGCAGCCCCCGACTAGGAGGGGGGAATGAGCAGTTCTTC. Translated: CASSPRLGGGNEQFF.